Listed below are T cell receptor beta chains from one sample, sequenced in a study of CD8 T cells in Susac syndrome. TCRdb re-derived calls from the immunoSEQ multiplex PCR reads in MiXCR, one entry per CDR3 protein. The sample yields 300,000 to 350,000 distinct CDR3 sequences, 92% seen once. The specimen sequenced was CD4+ T cells from PBMCs. Receptors originate from a human donor with multiple sclerosis. CDR3s include the opening cysteine and the closing phenylalanine or tryptophan. The D gene is left open where the match is weak. Rows give clone size only sometimes, using once, few, many, or a class for an expanded clone.

D: .; J: TRBJ2-7; length: 14; V: TRBV5-1; size: .; CDR3: CASSPERQPYEQYF; DNA: TGCGCCAGCAGCCCAGAACGGCAGCCCTACGAGCAGTACTTC
D: .; J: TRBJ2-1; length: 12; V: TRBV6-5; size: once; CDR3: CASRTLVGEQFF; DNA: TGTGCCAGCAGAACTTTGGTGGGTGAGCAGTTCTTC
D: .; J: TRBJ1-2; length: 14; V: TRBV30; size: .; CDR3: CAWSVQRGGRRYTF; DNA: TGTGCCTGGAGTGTACAAAGGGGAGGGAGGCGCTACACCTTC
D: TRBD2; J: TRBJ2-5; length: 19; V: TRBV5-1; size: .; CDR3: CASSSPRGAGGPYGETQYF; DNA: TGCGCCAGCAGCTCCCCCCGGGGAGCGGGAGGCCCTTACGGAGAGACCCAGTACTTC
D: TRBD2; J: TRBJ2-7; length: 15; V: TRBV18; size: .; CDR3: CASSPLAGAPSEQYF; DNA: TGTGCCAGCTCACCACTAGCGGGAGCCCCCAGCGAGCAGTACTTC
D: .; J: TRBJ2-1; length: 15; V: TRBV27; size: .; CDR3: CASSPQYPAPNEQFF; DNA: TGTGCCAGCAGTCCCCAATACCCCGCCCCCAATGAGCAGTTCTTC
D: TRBD2; J: TRBJ2-3; length: 16; V: TRBV7-9; size: .; CDR3: CASSRLAGPGTDTQYF; DNA: TGTGCCAGCAGCCGCCTAGCGGGGCCAGGCACAGATACGCAGTATTTT
D: TRBD2; J: TRBJ2-5; length: 17; V: TRBV9; size: .; CDR3: CASSVAPSGRGRETQYF; DNA: TGTGCCAGCAGCGTAGCTCCTAGCGGGAGGGGAAGAGAGACCCAGTACTTC
D: TRBD1; J: TRBJ1-1; length: 13; V: TRBV29-1; size: .; CDR3: CSLREQGASEAFF; DNA: TGCAGCCTCAGGGAACAGGGGGCTTCTGAAGCTTTCTTT
D: TRBD1; J: TRBJ1-2; length: 11; V: TRBV20-1; size: .; CDR3: CSGGTGYGYTF; DNA: TGCAGTGGCGGGACAGGCTATGGCTACACCTTC
D: TRBD2; J: TRBJ2-7; length: 13; V: TRBV6-5; size: once; CDR3: CASKASGSREQYF; DNA: TGTGCCAGCAAGGCTAGCGGGAGTCGAGAGCAGTACTTC
D: TRBD2; J: TRBJ2-7; length: 19; V: TRBV30; size: .; CDR3: CAWSVTGLRLAGDTYEQYF; DNA: TGTGCCTGGAGTGTAACAGGTCTAAGACTAGCGGGAGACACCTACGAGCAGTACTTC
D: TRBD1; J: TRBJ1-6; length: 14; V: TRBV28; size: .; CDR3: CASKPGQGNSPLHF; DNA: TGTGCCAGCAAGCCGGGACAGGGTAATTCACCCCTCCACTTT
D: .; J: TRBJ2-1; length: 15; V: TRBV19; size: .; CDR3: CASTIGLGSYNEQFF; DNA: TGTGCCAGTACCATTGGCTTAGGCTCCTACAATGAGCAGTTCTTC
D: TRBD1; J: TRBJ1-2; length: 17; V: TRBV29-1; size: .; CDR3: CSVESFDSNRGDYGYTF; DNA: TGCAGCGTTGAGTCGTTTGATAGCAACAGGGGGGACTATGGCTACACCTTC
D: TRBD1; J: TRBJ2-1; length: 15; V: TRBV7-9; size: .; CDR3: CASSIPGGRYNEQFF; DNA: TGTGCCAGCAGTATTCCAGGGGGCCGATACAATGAGCAGTTCTTC
D: TRBD1; J: TRBJ2-7; length: 14; V: TRBV25-1; size: few; CDR3: CASSDASGGYEQYF; DNA: TGTGCCAGCAGTGACGCGTCAGGGGGTTACGAGCAGTACTTC
D: .; J: TRBJ1-2; length: 14; V: TRBV19; size: .; CDR3: CASSMGRNSYGYTF; DNA: TGTGCCAGTAGTATGGGGAGGAACTCCTATGGCTACACCTTC
D: TRBD1; J: TRBJ2-1; length: 14; V: TRBV24-1; size: .; CDR3: CATSGQGERNEQFF; DNA: TGTGCCACCAGTGGGCAGGGGGAGAGGAATGAGCAGTTCTTC
D: .; J: TRBJ2-1; length: 15; V: TRBV20-1; size: .; CDR3: CSAIITSQGYNEQFF; DNA: TGCAGTGCTATTATAACAAGCCAGGGTTACAATGAGCAGTTCTTC
D: .; J: TRBJ2-3; length: 14; V: TRBV7-9; size: .; CDR3: CASREGRGSYTQYF; DNA: TGTGCCAGCAGGGAAGGGCGCGGATCCTATACGCAGTATTTT
D: TRBD1; J: TRBJ2-7; length: 17; V: TRBV4-2; size: .; CDR3: CASSQDTGARGTYEQYF; DNA: TGTGCCAGCAGCCAAGATACAGGGGCGAGAGGAACCTACGAGCAGTACTTC
D: TRBD1; J: TRBJ1-1; length: 15; V: TRBV6-5; size: .; CDR3: CASSYSQGVGTEAFF; DNA: TGTGCCAGCAGTTACTCCCAGGGGGTTGGTACTGAAGCTTTCTTT
D: .; J: TRBJ2-3; length: 20; V: TRBV10-1; size: .; CDR3: CASSDRRGRASGTEKDTQYF; DNA: TGCGCCAGCAGTGATAGGAGGGGACGAGCGTCAGGAACAGAAAAGGATACGCAGTATTTT
D: TRBD1; J: TRBJ1-5; length: 15; V: TRBV5-6; size: .; CDR3: CASSLAGTGSAPQHF; DNA: TGTGCCAGCAGCCTGGCCGGGACAGGGAGCGCGCCCCAGCATTTT
D: .; J: TRBJ2-7; length: 12; V: TRBV20-1; size: .; CDR3: CSAGEMGYEQYF; DNA: TGCAGTGCAGGGGAAATGGGGTACGAGCAGTACTTC
D: TRBD2; J: TRBJ2-7; length: 18; V: TRBV7-8; size: .; CDR3: CASSLNARLSGRIHEQYF; DNA: TGTGCCAGCAGCTTAAACGCCCGCCTAAGCGGGAGAATCCACGAGCAGTACTTC
D: .; J: TRBJ1-6; length: 12; V: TRBV3-1; size: .; CDR3: CASSSYNSPLHF; DNA: TGTGCCAGCAGTTCCTATAATTCACCCCTCCACTTT
D: TRBD2; J: TRBJ2-1; length: 15; V: TRBV12-3/TRBV12-4; size: .; CDR3: CASSLLSGRAREQFF; DNA: TGTGCCAGCAGTTTACTCAGCGGGAGGGCCCGCGAGCAGTTCTTC
D: .; J: TRBJ2-1; length: 14; V: TRBV7-2; size: .; CDR3: CASSAARPLHEQFF; DNA: TGTGCCAGCAGCGCCGCCCGGCCGCTGCATGAGCAGTTCTTC
D: .; J: TRBJ1-1; length: 19; V: TRBV3-1; size: .; CDR3: CASSQVGGLRAQLNTEAFF; DNA: TGTGCCAGCAGCCAAGTTGGGGGCCTCCGGGCCCAATTGAACACTGAAGCTTTCTTT
D: TRBD1; J: TRBJ2-7; length: 15; V: TRBV27; size: once; CDR3: CASSFYGTGRYEQYF; DNA: TGTGCCAGCAGTTTCTATGGGACAGGGCGGTACGAGCAGTACTTC
D: .; J: TRBJ1-2; length: 13; V: TRBV29-1; size: .; CDR3: CSSEETASGGYTF; DNA: TGCAGCTCGGAGGAGACAGCGTCGGGTGGCTACACCTTC
D: TRBD2; J: TRBJ2-7; length: 15; V: TRBV20-1; size: .; CDR3: CSASPLGGSSYEQYF; DNA: TGCAGTGCCTCCCCCCTGGGCGGGAGCTCCTACGAGCAGTACTTC
D: TRBD1; J: TRBJ1-1; length: 15; V: TRBV19; size: .; CDR3: CASSVQGTVNTEAFF; DNA: TGTGCCAGTAGTGTACAGGGGACAGTGAACACTGAAGCTTTCTTT
D: TRBD1; J: TRBJ1-4; length: 16; V: TRBV19; size: .; CDR3: CASSILQGARNEKLFF; DNA: TGTGCCAGTAGTATTCTACAGGGGGCTCGGAATGAAAAACTGTTTTTT
D: .; J: TRBJ1-1; length: 10; V: TRBV11-2; size: .; CDR3: CASSSVDAFF; DNA: TGTGCCAGCAGCTCCGTTGACGCTTTCTTT
D: .; J: TRBJ2-7; length: 11; V: TRBV30; size: .; CDR3: CAWSDTYEQYF; DNA: TGTGCCTGGAGCGACACCTACGAGCAGTACTTC
D: .; J: TRBJ2-1; length: 16; V: TRBV9; size: .; CDR3: CASSVESRISYNEQFF; DNA: TGTGCCAGCAGCGTAGAGTCGCGTATCTCCTACAATGAGCAGTTCTTC
D: .; J: TRBJ2-5; length: 17; V: TRBV12-3/TRBV12-4; size: .; CDR3: CASSLARVADLKETQYF; DNA: TGTGCCAGCAGTTTAGCGCGGGTAGCGGACCTAAAAGAGACCCAGTACTTC
D: .; J: TRBJ1-1; length: 13; V: TRBV3-1; size: .; CDR3: CASSRNGNTEAFF; DNA: TGTGCCAGCAGCCGCAATGGTAACACTGAAGCTTTCTTT
D: TRBD1; J: TRBJ2-7; length: 12; V: TRBV29-1; size: .; CDR3: CSVADRAYEQYF; DNA: TGCAGCGTTGCAGACAGGGCCTACGAGCAGTACTTC
D: .; J: TRBJ1-5; length: 13; V: TRBV30; size: .; CDR3: CAWSVVLNQPQHF; DNA: TGTGCCTGGAGTGTAGTTTTGAATCAGCCCCAGCATTTT
D: .; J: TRBJ2-3; length: 14; V: TRBV7-2; size: .; CDR3: CASSSGYSTDTQYF; DNA: TGTGCCAGCAGCTCGGGCTACTCAACAGATACGCAGTATTTT
D: .; J: TRBJ2-7; length: 12; V: TRBV7-9; size: few; CDR3: CASSSTAYEQYF; DNA: TGTGCCAGCAGCTCCACAGCTTACGAGCAGTACTTC
D: TRBD1; J: TRBJ2-4; length: 15; V: TRBV6-2/TRBV6-3; size: once; CDR3: CASSYTYDRGNIQYF; DNA: TGTGCCAGCAGTTACACTTACGACAGGGGTAACATTCAGTACTTC
D: .; J: TRBJ1-1; length: 13; V: TRBV5-1; size: .; CDR3: CASSSETRTEAFF; DNA: TGCGCCAGCAGCTCAGAGACCCGAACTGAAGCTTTCTTT
D: .; J: TRBJ1-3; length: 14; V: TRBV20-1; size: .; CDR3: CSARDWGERNTIYF; DNA: TGCAGTGCTAGAGATTGGGGAGAGAGAAACACCATATATTTT
D: .; J: TRBJ2-3; length: 13; V: TRBV10-3; size: .; CDR3: CAISESTFSTQYF; DNA: TGTGCCATCAGTGAGTCGACCTTCAGTACGCAGTATTTT
D: .; J: TRBJ1-1; length: 12; V: TRBV10-3; size: .; CDR3: CAISEGNSEAFF; DNA: TGTGCCATCAGTGAAGGGAATTCTGAAGCTTTCTTT
D: TRBD2; J: TRBJ2-7; length: 18; V: TRBV5-1; size: .; CDR3: CASSSGLAGYKRSYEQYF; DNA: TGCGCCAGCAGCTCCGGACTAGCGGGATATAAGAGGTCCTACGAGCAGTACTTC
D: .; J: TRBJ1-1; length: 15; V: TRBV5-1; size: once; CDR3: CASSLAEGGGTEAFF; DNA: TGCGCCAGCAGCTTGGCCGAAGGGGGGGGAACTGAAGCTTTCTTT
D: .; J: TRBJ2-5; length: 14; V: TRBV15; size: .; CDR3: CATSRAVAGETQYF; DNA: TGTGCCACCAGCAGAGCCGTAGCTGGAGAGACCCAGTACTTC
D: TRBD1; J: TRBJ2-1; length: 14; V: TRBV19; size: .; CDR3: CASRDRGSSDEQFF; DNA: TGTGCCAGCCGGGACAGGGGGTCGTCGGATGAGCAGTTCTTC
D: .; J: TRBJ2-4; length: 15; V: TRBV4-1; size: few; CDR3: CASSRLRGTPGIQYF; DNA: TGCGCCAGCAGCCGCCTAAGGGGCACTCCGGGGATTCAGTACTTC
D: .; J: TRBJ1-5; length: 12; V: TRBV3-1; size: .; CDR3: CASSQVPGQQHF; DNA: TGTGCCAGCAGCCAAGTTCCCGGACAGCAGCATTTT
D: .; J: TRBJ2-1; length: 14; V: TRBV20-1; size: .; CDR3: CSARDSAAYNEQFF; DNA: TGCAGTGCTAGAGACAGTGCCGCCTACAATGAGCAGTTCTTC
D: .; J: TRBJ2-3; length: 14; V: TRBV5-4; size: few; CDR3: CASSPSRGGDTQYF; DNA: TGTGCCAGCAGCCCCTCGCGGGGTGGAGATACGCAGTATTTT
D: TRBD1; J: TRBJ1-3; length: 17; V: TRBV7-6; size: .; CDR3: CASSHPGDSGAGNTIYF; DNA: TGTGCCAGCAGCCATCCGGGGGACAGCGGAGCTGGAAACACCATATATTTT
D: TRBD1; J: TRBJ1-1; length: 13; V: TRBV10-1; size: .; CDR3: CATSGGMNTEAFF; DNA: TGCGCCACTTCAGGGGGCATGAACACTGAAGCTTTCTTT